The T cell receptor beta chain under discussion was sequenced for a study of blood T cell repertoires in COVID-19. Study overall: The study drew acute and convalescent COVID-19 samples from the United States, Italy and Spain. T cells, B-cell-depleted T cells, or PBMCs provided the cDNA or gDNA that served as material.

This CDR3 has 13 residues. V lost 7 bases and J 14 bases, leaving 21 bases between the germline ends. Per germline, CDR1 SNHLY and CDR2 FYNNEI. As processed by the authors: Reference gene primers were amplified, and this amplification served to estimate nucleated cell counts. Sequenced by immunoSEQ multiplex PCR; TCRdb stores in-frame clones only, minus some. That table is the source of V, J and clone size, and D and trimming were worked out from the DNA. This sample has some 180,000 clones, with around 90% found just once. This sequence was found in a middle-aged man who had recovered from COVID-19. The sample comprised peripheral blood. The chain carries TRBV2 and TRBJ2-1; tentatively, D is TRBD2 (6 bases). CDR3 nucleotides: TGTGCCAGCACTGCAACCGGGACGGGGGATGAGTTCTTC. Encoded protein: CASTATGTGDEFF.